Listed here are 25 T cell receptor beta chains from one sample, sequenced in a study of shared T cell receptors in the human thymus. Repertoires were generated with immunoSEQ multiplex PCR, while TCRdb's copy carries only in-frame clones and drops some. The data hold about 610,000 clones, with over 75% observed a single time. The same specimen was also included in a second study, on human thymus T cells.

The sequenced material came from thymocytes. All receptors derive from a boy younger than two with a congenital heart defect.

The rearrangement uses TRBV5-1 and TRBJ2-1; TRBD1 agrees at 9 bases. The germline V gene encodes CDR1 SGHRS and CDR2 YFSETQ. This CDR3 spans 15 amino acids. The V gene end was trimmed by 0 bases and the J gene end by 3 bases; junction bases not matched to a gene: 1. The CDR3 sequence is CASSLGTGDYNEQFF. Written as DNA, the CDR3 is TGCGCCAGCAGCTTGGGGACAGGGGACTACAATGAGCAGTTCTTC. The whole variable domain, remainder taken from reference TRBV5-1 and TRBJ2-1, is KAGVTQTPRYLIKTRGQQVTLSCSPISGHRSVSWYQQTPGQGLQFLFEYFSETQRNKGNFPGRFSGRQFSNSRSEMNVSTLELGDSALYLCASSLGTGDYNEQFFGPGTRLTVL.

V and J are TRBV5-1 and TRBJ2-3; 9 bases agree with TRBD2. The V segment lost 5 bases and the J segment 4 bases; nucleotides outside the gene matches: 17. The CDR3 consists of 18 residues. Germline V gene data show CDR1 as SGHRS and CDR2 as YFSETQ. The CDR3 spells CASSQGREGPSPPDTQYF. The CDR3 nucleotides read TGCGCCAGCAGTCAGGGGCGGGAGGGCCCTTCCCCCCCAGATACGCAGTATTTT.

The rearrangement links TRBV27 to TRBJ2-7, with unresolved D. With 8 bases removed from V and 0 bases from J, the gap between germline ends came to 14 bases. The length of the CDR3 is 14 residues. The germline V gene has CDR1 MNHEY and CDR2 SMNVEV (reference sequence). In DNA form, the CDR3 reads TGTGCCAGCTCCCCCAGGCTGAGCTCCTACGAGCAGTACTTC. Its protein is CASSPRLSSYEQYF.

The chain joins TRBV28 to TRBJ2-7; 7 bases fit TRBD2. With 4 bases clipped from V and 3 bases from J, the junction kept 15 bases outside the gene matches. CDR3 size: 17 residues. Germline CDR1 and CDR2: MDHEN and SYDVKM. CDR3: CASSSRCCGGRNYEQYF. CDR3 nucleotide sequence: TGTGCCAGCAGTTCCCGTTGTTGTGGCGGGAGAAACTACGAGCAGTACTTC.

The chain carries TRBV6-6 and TRBJ1-4; TRBD1 matches 8 bases. After removal of 4 bases from V and 3 bases from J, the junction contained 1 base not matched to a gene. The CDR3 extends over 14 amino acids. Germline CDR1 is MNHNY and CDR2 is SVGAGI (reference sequence). The CDR3 here is CASSWDRSNEKLFF. CDR3 DNA: TGTGCCAGCAGTTGGGACAGGTCTAATGAAAAACTGTTTTTT.

The J gene is TRBJ2-7, the V gene TRBV2, with 12 bases that match TRBD2. Per the germline V gene, CDR1 is SNHLY and CDR2 is FYNNEI. The CDR3 has 16 residues. With V trimmed by 11 bases and J by 2 bases, 13 bases remained unmatched. The CDR3 bases are TGTGCCGGACTGGAACTGACTAGCGGGAGTGCCTACGAGCAGTACTTC. Amino acid sequence: CAGLELTSGSAYEQYF.

The chain combines TRBV21-1 with TRBJ2-6; the table's D call, TRBD1, has no DNA check behind it. TRBV21-1 is classified as a pseudogene. This CDR3 is 18 amino acids long. The CDR3 DNA reads as TGTGCCAGCAGCAAAGAGGGACAGGGACCCTCTGGGGCCAACGTCCTGACTTTC. This gives the protein CASSKEGQGPSGANVLTF.

The chain uses TRBV4-2 and TRBJ2-1, with TRBD2 matching over 10 bases. CDR3 length: 20 amino acids. Germline-derived CDR1 and CDR2 are LGHNA and YNFKEQ. V dropped 1 base and J dropped 3; count of bases not matched to a gene: 15. CDR3 DNA sequence: TGTGCCAGCAGCCAAGTGAGTTCCCTAGCGGGAGAACTCGGCTACAATGAGCAGTTCTTC. Protein sequence: CASSQVSSLAGELGYNEQFF.

The chain employs TRBV28 and TRBJ1-2; 9 bases are shared with TRBD1. V shed 5 bases and J 5 bases; nucleotides not matched to a gene: 9. Germline CDR1 reads MDHEN; CDR2 reads SYDVKM. This CDR3 is built from 15 residues. This CDR3 reads CASSPQTGGGYGYTF. The CDR3 DNA follows: TGTGCCAGCAGTCCCCAGACAGGGGGAGGTTATGGCTACACCTTC.

Remarks on this clone: A read error may account for a junction end that differs from germline. The chain is built from TRBV12-5 and TRBJ2-1, with TRBD2 identical over 7 bases. In germline, CDR1 is LGHNT, CDR2 FRNRAP. The length of the CDR3 is 12 residues. CDR3 DNA sequence: TGTGCTAGTGGTTTGGTACGGGGGGAGCCGGTCTTC. It is translated as CASGLVRGEPVF.

This clone appeared once. The V call is TRBV11-2, the J call TRBJ2-1; possibly TRBD1 for D (6 bases). Trimming shortened V by 6 bases and J by 6 bases, and 24 bases separated the two germline ends. CDR1 is SGHAT and CDR2 is FQNNGV in the germline V gene. The CDR3 is 17 residues long. CDR3 amino acids: CASSLAKTLGAFNEQFF. DNA for the CDR3: TGTGCCAGCAGTCTTGCGAAAACCCTGGGGGCCTTCAATGAGCAGTTCTTC.

This chain uses TRBV5-4 with TRBJ2-5, with TRBD1 as a possible D gene (6 bases). Deletions cut 5 bases from V and 4 bases from J, with 18 bases between. This CDR3 comprises 15 residues. Germline V gene lookup returns CDR1 SGHNT and CDR2 YYREEE (reference sequence). The CDR3 spells CASRRTGSRGETQYF. The CDR3 DNA is TGTGCCAGCAGGCGCACAGGGTCGAGGGGAGAGACCCAGTACTTC.

V gene TRBV5-1 combines with J gene TRBJ2-5, with 9 bases matching TRBD2. CDR3 length: 16 amino acids. Germline CDR1 reads SGHRS; CDR2 reads YFSETQ. With 4 bases clipped from V and 5 bases from J, the junction kept 12 bases outside the gene matches. The CDR3 sequence: CASSDGLARFGETQYF. The CDR3, as DNA: TGCGCCAGCAGCGACGGACTAGCGAGGTTTGGGGAGACCCAGTACTTC.

The chain carries TRBV27 and TRBJ1-5, with TRBD1 as a possible D gene (6 bases). This CDR3 spans 16 amino acids. Germline V gives CDR1 MNHEY, CDR2 SMNVEV (reference sequence). Trimming took 6 bases from V and 9 from J, leaving 24 bases between them. The CDR3 spells CASSFLLQGLGGPQHF. The CDR3 bases are TGTGCCAGCAGCTTCCTCTTACAGGGTTTAGGAGGGCCCCAGCATTTT.

The V gene is TRBV11-2, the J gene TRBJ2-3; 8 positions match TRBD1. There are 15 residues in the CDR3. V trimming: 5 bases; J trimming: 3 bases; junction bases outside the gene matches: 7. From germline, CDR1 is SGHAT and CDR2 FQNNGV. Here the CDR3 reads CASSLEQGVTDTQYF. CDR3 sequence (DNA): TGTGCCAGCAGCCTGGAACAGGGGGTTACAGATACGCAGTATTTT.

The chain uses TRBV6-1 and TRBJ1-6; unclear D gene. V lost 1 base and J lost 10, with 11 bases in between. CDR1 is MNHNS, CDR2 SASEGT, per germline. This CDR3 comprises 14 residues. The CDR3 here is CASSEGPTGSPLHF. The CDR3 coding sequence is TGTGCCAGCAGTGAAGGGCCGACTGGATCACCCCTCCACTTT.

The V and J genes are TRBV6-5 and TRBJ2-7, with a weak D call TRBD2 (5 bases). The CDR3 extends over 16 amino acids. CDR1 is MNHEY and CDR2 is SVGAGI in the germline V gene. With 0 bases removed from V and 0 bases from J, the gap between germline ends came to 12 bases. The CDR3 loop reads CASSYSSGICSYEQYF. CDR3 DNA sequence: TGTGCCAGCAGTTACTCGTCCGGGATCTGCTCCTACGAGCAGTACTTC.

The V call is TRBV28, the J call TRBJ1-2; D possibly corresponds to TRBD1 (6 bases). The CDR3 loop spans 13 amino acids. Trimming pared 8 bases from V and 4 bases from J, leaving 14 bases between. CDR1 and CDR2 (germline): MDHEN, SYDVKM. The CDR3 loop reads CASESGVSYGYTF. Written as DNA, the CDR3 is TGTGCCAGCGAGTCAGGGGTAAGCTATGGCTACACCTTC.

This clone was found once. The chain joins TRBV6-5 to TRBJ1-5; D is unresolved. This CDR3 has 14 amino acids. V was cut by 6 bases and J by 2 bases, with 11 bases left in between. Germline CDR1 MNHEY, CDR2 SVGAGI. In DNA form, the CDR3 reads TGTGCCAGCAGGGCCTCCGGGGGCAATCAGCCCCAGCATTTT. This gives the protein CASRASGGNQPQHF.

The gene calls are TRBV4-3 and TRBJ2-5; a possible D gene is TRBD1 (5 bases). The CDR3 is 19 residues long. Germline V gene sequence: CDR1 LGHNA, CDR2 YSLEER. V was trimmed by 0 bases and J by 2 bases, leaving 22 bases between them. CDR3 in DNA: TGCGCCAGCAGCCAAGATCAAAGTAGGGCTCGAAAGGGGCAAGAGACCCAGTACTTC. The encoded protein is CASSQDQSRARKGQETQYF.

The chain couples TRBV5-1 to TRBJ2-5, with 9 nucleotides matching TRBD2. V lost 3 bases and J lost 5; bases outside the gene matches: 8. The CDR3 runs 15 residues. Germline V CDR1 and CDR2: SGHRS, YFSETQ. In DNA form, the CDR3 reads TGCGCCAGCAGCTCCCAGCGGGAGGATGTGGAGACCCAGTACTTC. Its protein product is CASSSQREDVETQYF.

The genes are TRBV19 and TRBJ2-7, with 7 positions matching TRBD1. The CDR3 is 15 amino acids. CDR1 LNHDA and CDR2 SQIVND come from the germline V gene (reference sequence). The V segment lost 1 base and the J segment 1 base; nucleotides outside the gene matches: 4. CDR3 sequence (DNA): TGTGCCAGTAGTATAGCAGCAGGGGGATCCTACGAGCAGTACTTC. Its protein product is CASSIAAGGSYEQYF.

The chain employs TRBV6-1 and TRBJ1-1; 8 positions agree with TRBD1. Germline CDR1 reads MNHNS; CDR2 reads SASEGT. The CDR3 sequence is 14 residues long. V gave up 7 bases and J gave up 1 base; unmatched junction bases: 5. The CDR3 DNA sequence: TGTGCCAGCATCACAGGACAGGGGAACACTGAAGCTTTCTTT. This gives the protein CASITGQGNTEAFF.

CDR3 DNA: TGTGCCAGCAGCCAAGAGCCGGGACTGTCGAACACCGGGGAGCTGTTTTTT. This translates into CASSQEPGLSNTGELFF. The rearrangement joins TRBV4-2 to TRBJ2-2, with a weak D call TRBD2 (6 bases). Per germline, CDR1 LGHNA and CDR2 YNFKEQ. This CDR3 contains 17 residues. Between the trimmed V and J ends, which lost 0 bases and 0 bases, there was a span of 11 bases.

The J gene is TRBJ1-1, the V gene TRBV11-2; D is undetermined. The germline V gene has CDR1 SGHAT and CDR2 FQNNGV. CDR3 length: 15 residues. V lost 1 base and J 4 bases, leaving 13 bases between the germline ends. CDR3 region: CASSLGLRGTTEAFF. CDR3 in DNA: TGTGCCAGCAGCTTAGGTCTTCGGGGAACCACTGAAGCTTTCTTT. Full variable domain (outside the CDR3, taken from reference TRBV11-2 and TRBJ1-1): EAGVAQSPRYKIIEKRQSVAFWCNPISGHATLYWYQQILGQGPKLLIQFQNNGVVDDSQLPKDRFSAERLKGVDSTLKIQPAKLEDSAVYLCASSLGLRGTTEAFFGQGTRLTVV.